This paragraph covers one TCR beta chain sequence. Its antigen remains unidentified. This entry is derived from a study of PD-1 blockade in mismatch repair-deficient tumors. Study as a whole: Patients had over ten mismatch repair-deficient cancer types and were previously treated and progressing. Study-wide points: After pembrolizumab, tumor-resident clones rose rapidly, then generally contracted before radiologic responses.

Only in-frame clones appear in the TCRdb table, and some are missing; sequencing was by immunoSEQ multiplex PCR. The data contain 45,000 to 60,000 clones, around 80% of them singletons. A few pembrolizumab responders had their TCRs sequenced. V gave up 4 bases and J gave up 5 bases, with 9 bases separating them. Germline CDR1 and CDR2: SGHRS and YFSETQ. The CDR3 is 12 residues long. This TCR was sampled from an adult with mismatch repair-deficient cancer. This chain uses TRBV5-1 with TRBJ1-1; D call uncertain. This specimen was peripheral blood, taken 4 weeks after starting pembrolizumab. In nucleotides, the CDR3 is TGCGCCAGCAGCCCCCGAGGGACTGAAGCTTTCTTT. Protein sequence: CASSPRGTEAFF.